The source of this T cell receptor beta chain is a study of blood T cell repertoires in COVID-19 (dated by TCRdb to about 2020). A note on the overall study: Samples covering the acute and convalescent phases of COVID-19 were provided by collaborators in the United States, Italy and Spain. Deeply sampled blood TCRbeta repertoires from subjects exposed to, actively infected with, or recovered from COVID-19 were included in the dataset. A freely available public database, intended as a resource for researchers studying the immune response to SARS-CoV-2, is where the repertoires were released. Where available, HLA class I and class II types were obtained from metadata supplied by the sample provider rather than from assay-based typing. The material from the prospective study consisted of cDNA or gDNA derived from T cells, B-cell-depleted T cells, or PBMCs. Samples came from the ongoing ImmuneRACE study (first 160 participants) plus 1,254 subjects from 6 global collaborators. A de-identified subject ID, COVID-19 status, age in years and sex were almost always included in the sample metadata. Broader findings and caveats from the paper: Clinical and demographic metadata were provided uncurated, with the amount varying by source and participant.

Whole blood was collected in K2EDTA tubes by collaborating institutions according to the institutions' own protocols. For TCRbeta analysis, collaborators shipped samples in one of three forms: frozen whole blood, isolated PBMCs, or DNA extracted from either of those sample types. TCRbeta CDR3 regions were amplified from genomic DNA using the immunoSEQ Assay, a bias-controlled multiplex PCR. The study's processing was this. Nucleated cell counts per sample were estimated from amplification of reference gene primers within the assay. To quantify the absolute abundance of each unique TCRbeta CDR3 rearrangement, sequence reads were collapsed and filtered. Productive Simpson clonality was computed per sample as the square root of Simpson's diversity index over productive rearrangements. TCRdb retrieved this table from immuneACCESS and kept in-frame rearrangements only. Not all clones are present; in checked studies, unresolved V genes account for under half, and no reason is known for the remainder. V, J and clone size reflect that table, while D and trimming were determined from the DNA. Recorded for this sample are 120,000 or so clones; 80% to 90% of them occurred a single time. The leading ten clones occupy more than 5% of the sample.

As regards this clone: Its antigen is unknown. No base quality values were provided; no much bigger clone lies one nucleotide off.

Material for sequencing was peripheral blood. The sequence was collected from a man older than 75 with active or convalescent COVID-19.

The sequenced DNA is TGTGCCTGGACCGTACCTACAGGGCGATATGGCTACACCTTC. This is translated as CAWTVPTGRYGYTF. The receptor chain draws on TRBV30 and TRBJ1-2; the D gene is perhaps TRBD1, from 6 matching bases. CDR1 and CDR2, looked up from the germline V gene (reference sequence), are GTSNPN and SVGIG. Trimming removed 4 bases from V and 5 bases from J, leaving 17 bases between the germline ends. The CDR3 holds 14 amino acids from the cysteine to the phenylalanine. CDR3 DNA only is kept here, 42 bases in frame from base 1.